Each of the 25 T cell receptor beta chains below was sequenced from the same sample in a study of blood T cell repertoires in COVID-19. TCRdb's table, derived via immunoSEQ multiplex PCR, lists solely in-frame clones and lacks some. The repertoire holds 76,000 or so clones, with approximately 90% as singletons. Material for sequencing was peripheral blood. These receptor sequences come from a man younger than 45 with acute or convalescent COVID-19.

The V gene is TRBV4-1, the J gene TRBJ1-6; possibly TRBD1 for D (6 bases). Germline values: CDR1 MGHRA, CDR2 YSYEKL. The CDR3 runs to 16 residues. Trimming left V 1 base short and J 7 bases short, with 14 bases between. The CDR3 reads CASSQGIQGGNSPLHF. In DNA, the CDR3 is TGCGCCAGCAGCCAAGGGATACAGGGCGGGAATTCACCCCTCCACTTT.

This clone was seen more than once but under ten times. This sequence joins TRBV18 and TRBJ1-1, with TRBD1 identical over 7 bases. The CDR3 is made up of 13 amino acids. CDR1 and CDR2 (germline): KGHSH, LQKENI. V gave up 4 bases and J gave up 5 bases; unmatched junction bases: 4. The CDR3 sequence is CASSRDSVTEAFF. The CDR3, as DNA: TGTGCCAGCTCACGGGACAGCGTTACTGAAGCTTTCTTT.

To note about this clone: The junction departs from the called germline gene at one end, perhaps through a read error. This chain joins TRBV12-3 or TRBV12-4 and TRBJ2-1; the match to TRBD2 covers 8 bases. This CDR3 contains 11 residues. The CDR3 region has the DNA TGTGCCAGCAGTACCGGGACTAGAGGGGTCTTC. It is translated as CASSTGTRGVF.

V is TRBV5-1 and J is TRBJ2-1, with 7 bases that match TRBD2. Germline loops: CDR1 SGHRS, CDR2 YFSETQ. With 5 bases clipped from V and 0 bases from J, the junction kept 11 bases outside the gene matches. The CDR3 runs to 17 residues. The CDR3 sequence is CASREGGSGPSYNEQFF. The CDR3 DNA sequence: TGCGCCAGCAGGGAGGGCGGGAGCGGACCCTCCTACAATGAGCAGTTCTTC.

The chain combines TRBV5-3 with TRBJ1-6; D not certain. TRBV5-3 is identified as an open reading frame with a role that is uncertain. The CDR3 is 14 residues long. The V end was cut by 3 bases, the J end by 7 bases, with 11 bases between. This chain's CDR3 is CARSSWVENSPLHF. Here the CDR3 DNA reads TGTGCCAGAAGCTCCTGGGTGGAGAATTCACCCCTCCACTTT.

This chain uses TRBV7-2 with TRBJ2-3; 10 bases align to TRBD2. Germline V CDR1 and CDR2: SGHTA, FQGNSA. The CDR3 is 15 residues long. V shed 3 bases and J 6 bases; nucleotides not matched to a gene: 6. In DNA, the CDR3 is TGTGCCAGCAGCTTGCTAGCGGGAGTATCCGATACGCAGTATTTT. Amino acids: CASSLLAGVSDTQYF.

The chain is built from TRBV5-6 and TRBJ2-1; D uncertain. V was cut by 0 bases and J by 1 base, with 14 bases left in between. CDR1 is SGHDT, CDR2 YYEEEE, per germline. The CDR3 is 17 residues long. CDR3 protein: CASSLAEVARSYNEQFF. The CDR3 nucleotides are TGTGCCAGCAGCTTGGCCGAGGTAGCCCGATCCTACAATGAGCAGTTCTTC.

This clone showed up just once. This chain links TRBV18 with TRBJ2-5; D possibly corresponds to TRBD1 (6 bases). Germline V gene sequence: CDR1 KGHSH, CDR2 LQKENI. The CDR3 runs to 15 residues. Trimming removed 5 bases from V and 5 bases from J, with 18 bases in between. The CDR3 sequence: CASSEPGAHLETQYF. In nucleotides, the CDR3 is TGTGCCAGCTCAGAGCCAGGGGCGCATCTGGAGACCCAGTACTTC.

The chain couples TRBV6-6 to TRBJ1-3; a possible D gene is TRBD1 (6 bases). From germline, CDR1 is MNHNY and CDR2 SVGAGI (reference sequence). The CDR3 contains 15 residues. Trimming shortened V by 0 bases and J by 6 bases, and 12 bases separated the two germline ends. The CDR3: CASSYSAGAANTIYF. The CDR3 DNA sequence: TGTGCCAGCAGTTACTCCGCAGGGGCGGCAAACACCATATATTTT.

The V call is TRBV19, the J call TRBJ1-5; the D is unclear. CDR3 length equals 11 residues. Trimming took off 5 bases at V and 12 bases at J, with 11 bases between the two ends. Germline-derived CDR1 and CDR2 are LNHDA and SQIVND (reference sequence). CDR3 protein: CASSATYRQHF. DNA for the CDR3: TGTGCCAGTAGTGCTACCTACCGCCAGCATTTT.

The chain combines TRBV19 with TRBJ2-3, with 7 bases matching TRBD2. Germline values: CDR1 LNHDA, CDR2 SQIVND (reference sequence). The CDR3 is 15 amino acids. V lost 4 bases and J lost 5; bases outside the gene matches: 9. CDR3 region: CASSTTSVRVDTQYF. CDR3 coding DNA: TGTGCCAGTAGTACCACTAGCGTGAGGGTAGATACGCAGTATTTT.

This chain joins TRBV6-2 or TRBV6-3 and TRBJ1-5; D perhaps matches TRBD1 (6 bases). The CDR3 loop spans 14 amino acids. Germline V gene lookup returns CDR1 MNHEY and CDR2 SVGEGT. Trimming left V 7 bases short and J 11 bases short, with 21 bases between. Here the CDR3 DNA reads TGTGCCAGCACCCCCCGGGGGGCTCCCGTGTCCCAGCATTTT. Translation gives CASTPRGAPVSQHF.

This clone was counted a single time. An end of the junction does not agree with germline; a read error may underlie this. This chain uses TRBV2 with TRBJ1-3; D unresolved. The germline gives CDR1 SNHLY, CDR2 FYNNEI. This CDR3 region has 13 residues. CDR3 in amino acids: CASSEDSYSTIYF. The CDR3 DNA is TGTGCCAGCAGCGAAGACTCCTACAGCACCATATATTTT.

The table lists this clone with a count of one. DNA for the CDR3: TGTGCCAGCAGCGGCCTCGGAGCTCCTAGCACAGATACGCAGTATTTT. It encodes CASSGLGAPSTDTQYF. The chain combines TRBV28 with TRBJ2-3; D ambiguous. This CDR3 comprises 16 residues. Germline CDR1 and CDR2: MDHEN and SYDVKM. Trimming removed 6 bases at V and 0 bases at J, with 16 bases between.

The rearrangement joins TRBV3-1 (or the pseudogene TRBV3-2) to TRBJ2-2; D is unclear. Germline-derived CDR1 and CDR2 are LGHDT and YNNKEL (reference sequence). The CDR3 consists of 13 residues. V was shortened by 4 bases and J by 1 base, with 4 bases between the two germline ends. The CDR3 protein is CASSRLNTGELFF. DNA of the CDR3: TGTGCCAGCAGCCGACTGAACACCGGGGAGCTGTTTTTT.

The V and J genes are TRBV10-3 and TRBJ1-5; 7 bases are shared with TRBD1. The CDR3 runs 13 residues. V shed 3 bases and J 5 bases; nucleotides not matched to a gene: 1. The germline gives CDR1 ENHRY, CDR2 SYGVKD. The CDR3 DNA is TGTGCCATCAGTGATGACAGGGATCAGCCCCAGCATTTT. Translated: CAISDDRDQPQHF.

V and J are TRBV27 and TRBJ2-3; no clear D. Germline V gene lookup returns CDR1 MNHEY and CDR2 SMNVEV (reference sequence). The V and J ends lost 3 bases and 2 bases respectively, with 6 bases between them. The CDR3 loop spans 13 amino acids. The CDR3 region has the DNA TGTGCCAGCAGTTTTAGAAACACAGATACGCAGTATTTT. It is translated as CASSFRNTDTQYF.

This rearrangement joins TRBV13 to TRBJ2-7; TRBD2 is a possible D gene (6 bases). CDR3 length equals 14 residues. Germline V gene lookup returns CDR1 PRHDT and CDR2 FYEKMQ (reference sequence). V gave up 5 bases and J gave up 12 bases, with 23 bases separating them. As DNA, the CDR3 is TGTGCCAGCAGCACCGGACTTTCTCGGGAGTCTTCGTACTTC. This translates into CASSTGLSRESSYF.

The CDR3 reads CASSTRVLREPQHF. For the CDR3, the DNA is TGTGCCAGCAGTACCCGGGTACTGAGGGAGCCCCAGCATTTT. The chain employs TRBV28 and TRBJ1-5; D gene unclear. The germline V gene has CDR1 MDHEN and CDR2 SYDVKM. CDR3 length equals 14 residues. The V and J ends lost 5 bases and 8 bases respectively, with 16 bases between them.

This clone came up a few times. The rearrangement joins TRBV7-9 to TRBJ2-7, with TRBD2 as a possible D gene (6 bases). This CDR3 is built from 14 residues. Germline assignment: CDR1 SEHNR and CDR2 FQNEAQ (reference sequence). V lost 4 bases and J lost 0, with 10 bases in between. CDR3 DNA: TGTGCCAGCAGCTCTGTACTAGCCTCCTACGAGCAGTACTTC. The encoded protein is CASSSVLASYEQYF.

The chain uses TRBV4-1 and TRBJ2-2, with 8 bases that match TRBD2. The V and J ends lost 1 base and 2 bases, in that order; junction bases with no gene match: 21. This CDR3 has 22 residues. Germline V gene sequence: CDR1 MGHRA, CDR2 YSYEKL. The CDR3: CASSQVRASLSGMRLNTGELFF. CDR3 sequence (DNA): TGCGCCAGCAGCCAAGTTCGAGCGAGCCTTAGCGGGATGCGGTTAAACACCGGGGAGCTGTTTTTT.

The CDR3 DNA reads as TGTGCCAGCTCACCGGCGGTGGCCGGGGAGCTGTTTTTT. Translated, it gives CASSPAVAGELFF. The chain employs TRBV18 and TRBJ2-2; D is undetermined. Germline V gene lookup returns CDR1 KGHSH and CDR2 LQKENI. V was pared by 3 bases and J by 6 bases, with 8 bases between. The CDR3 has 13 residues.

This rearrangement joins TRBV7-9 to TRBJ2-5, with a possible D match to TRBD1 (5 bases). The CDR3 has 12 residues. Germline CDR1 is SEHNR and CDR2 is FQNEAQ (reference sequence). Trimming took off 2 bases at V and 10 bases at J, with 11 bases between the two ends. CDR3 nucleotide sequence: TGTGCCAGCAGCTTAACAGACAGATACCAGTACTTC. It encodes CASSLTDRYQYF.

The CDR3 loop is CAISPDRATEAFF. The CDR3 region has the DNA TGTGCCATCTCTCCAGACAGGGCCACTGAAGCTTTCTTT. The chain uses TRBV10-3 and TRBJ1-1, with 7 bases that match TRBD1. Per germline, CDR1 ENHRY and CDR2 SYGVKD. The V gene end was trimmed by 8 bases and the J gene end by 4 bases; junction bases not matched to a gene: 7. This CDR3 comprises 13 residues.

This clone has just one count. CDR3 in amino acids: CASSKAGWEDTQYF. DNA for the CDR3: TGTGCCAGCAGCAAAGCTGGGTGGGAGGATACGCAGTATTTT. The chain uses TRBV4-2 and TRBJ2-3, with D possibly being TRBD2 (5 bases). Deletions cut 5 bases from V and 6 bases from J, with 15 bases between. The CDR3 covers 14 residues. CDR1 and CDR2 (germline): LGHNA, YNFKEQ.